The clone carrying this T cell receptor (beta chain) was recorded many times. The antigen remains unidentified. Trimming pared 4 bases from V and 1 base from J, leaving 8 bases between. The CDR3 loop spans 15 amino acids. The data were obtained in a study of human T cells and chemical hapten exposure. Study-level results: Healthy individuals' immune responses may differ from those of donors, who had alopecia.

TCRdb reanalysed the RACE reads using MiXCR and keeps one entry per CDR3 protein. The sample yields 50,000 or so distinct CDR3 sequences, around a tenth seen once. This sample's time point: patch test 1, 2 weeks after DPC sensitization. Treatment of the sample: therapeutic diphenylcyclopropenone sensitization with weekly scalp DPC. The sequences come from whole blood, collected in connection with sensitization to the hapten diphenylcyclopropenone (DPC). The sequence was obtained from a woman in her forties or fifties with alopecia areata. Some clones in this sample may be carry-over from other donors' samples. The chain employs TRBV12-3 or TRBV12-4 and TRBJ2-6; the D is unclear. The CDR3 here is CASSYRTSGANVLTF. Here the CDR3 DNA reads TGTGCCAGCAGTTACAGAACGTCTGGGGCCAACGTCCTGACTTTC.